The next 10 T cell receptor beta chains were all read from a single sample in a study of cytomegalovirus exposure and HLA in healthy donors. 60 Vbeta and 13 Jbeta primers were used in PCR. TCRdb's table, derived via immunoSEQ multiplex PCR, lists solely in-frame clones and lacks some. The sample gives approximately 98,000 clones, approximately 72% of which show up once; over 9.5% is in the top ten. The sample comprised PBMCs. These receptors all stem from a man younger than 30 in good health and CMV-seropositive.

This clone was detected only a few times. J is TRBJ1-5 and V is TRBV7-9, with 8 positions matching TRBD1. V shed 8 bases and J 4 bases; nucleotides not matched to a gene: 7. This CDR3 is built from 14 residues. CDR1 and CDR2 from the germline V gene are SEHNR and FQNEAQ (reference sequence). CDR3 protein: CASSGTGQNQPQHF. The CDR3 DNA reads as TGTGCCAGCTCCGGGACAGGACAGAATCAGCCCCAGCATTTT. The full variable domain, with the rest looked up from reference TRBV7-9 and TRBJ1-5, is DTGVSQNPRHKITKRGQNVTFRCDPISEHNRLYWYRQTLGQGPEFLTYFQNEAQLEKSRLLSDRFSAERPKGSFSTLEIQRTEQGDSAMYLCASSGTGQNQPQHFGDGTRLSIL.

The chain uses TRBV7-6 and TRBJ1-1; D is unclear. This CDR3 spans 14 amino acids. CDR1 is SGHVS and CDR2 is FNYEAQ in the germline V gene. Trimming pared 1 base from V and 0 bases from J, leaving 6 bases between. In DNA form, the CDR3 reads TGTGCCAGCAGCTTAGGAACGGTGAACACTGAAGCTTTCTTT. Its translation is CASSLGTVNTEAFF.

This sequence joins TRBV18 and TRBJ1-2; D remains unclear. Germline V gene sequence: CDR1 KGHSH, CDR2 LQKENI. CDR3 length: 13 amino acids. V lost 5 bases, J lost 7 bases, and 14 bases lay in between. The CDR3 region has the DNA TGTGCCAGCTCAGAGAGACCGGCGGGTGGCTACACCTTC. This translates into CASSERPAGGYTF.

The rearrangement joins TRBV10-1 to TRBJ1-1; 9 bases line up with TRBD1. Unmatched junction bases numbered 11, after V lost 2 bases and J lost 4 bases. The germline gives CDR1 WNHNN, CDR2 SYGVQD (reference sequence). The CDR3 consists of 17 residues. The chain's CDR3 is CASSEGGGQGWLTEAFF. CDR3 sequence (DNA): TGCGCCAGCAGTGAGGGAGGGGGACAGGGTTGGCTCACTGAAGCTTTCTTT.

The chain links TRBV4-2 to TRBJ2-5; a possible D gene is TRBD1 (6 bases). Germline V gene lookup returns CDR1 LGHNA and CDR2 YNFKEQ. The CDR3 is made up of 16 amino acids. Trimming shortened V by 8 bases and J by 5 bases, and 24 bases separated the two germline ends. CDR3 nucleotide sequence: TGTGCCAGCCGCCCCGGCAGGGGAGCCGATTTGGAGACCCAGTACTTC. Its protein is CASRPGRGADLETQYF.

The V and J genes are TRBV27 and TRBJ2-1; a possible D gene is TRBD2 (6 bases). This CDR3 region has 12 residues. Germline V gene sequence: CDR1 MNHEY, CDR2 SMNVEV (reference sequence). V lost 6 bases and J lost 7, with 10 bases in between. The CDR3 here is CASSGGRNEQFF. DNA of the CDR3: TGTGCCAGCAGCGGGGGTCGTAATGAGCAGTTCTTC.

The chain uses TRBV28 and TRBJ1-3; 9 bases map to TRBD1. J gave up 5 bases and V 5 bases, and 4 bases lay outside the gene matches. Germline loops: CDR1 MDHEN, CDR2 SYDVKM. CDR3 length equals 14 residues. The CDR3 sequence is CASSLTGGRNTIYF. The CDR3 nucleotides are TGTGCCAGCAGTCTTACAGGGGGCAGAAACACCATATATTTT.

The CDR3 sequence: CASSYGTGGRPQHF. The CDR3 DNA sequence: TGTGCCAGCAGTTATGGAACAGGGGGCCGTCCCCAGCATTTT. The chain has TRBV6-5 and TRBJ1-5, with TRBD1 matching over 9 bases. Per germline, CDR1 MNHEY and CDR2 SVGAGI. V lost 3 bases to trimming and J lost 10 bases; unmatched junction nucleotides: 7. The CDR3 loop spans 14 amino acids.

J is TRBJ2-2 and V is TRBV21-1; the table assigns TRBD1, which was not confirmed against the DNA. TRBV21-1 is a recognized pseudogene. This CDR3 is 13 amino acids long. The CDR3 protein is CASKQGVTGELFF. The CDR3 region has the DNA TGTGCCAGCAAACAGGGGGTCACCGGGGAGCTGTTTTTT.

The chain links TRBV5-1 to TRBJ1-2, with D possibly being TRBD1 (6 bases). The CDR3 totals 13 residues. Germline V gene lookup returns CDR1 SGHRS and CDR2 YFSETQ. V dropped 5 bases and J dropped 6 bases, with 14 bases sitting between them. The CDR3 DNA follows: TGCGCCAGCAGACAGGGAACCGCGGATGGCTACACCTTC. The encoded protein is CASRQGTADGYTF. The entire variable domain, with the rest obtained from reference TRBV5-1 and TRBJ1-2, is as follows: KAGVTQTPRYLIKTRGQQVTLSCSPISGHRSVSWYQQTPGQGLQFLFEYFSETQRNKGNFPGRFSGRQFSNSRSEMNVSTLELGDSALYLCASRQGTADGYTFGSGTRLTVV.